This paragraph covers one TCR beta chain sequence. This sample was taken from a study of blood T cell repertoires in COVID-19. Trimming shortened V by 6 bases and J by 4 bases, and 17 bases separated the two germline ends. This CDR3 has 15 residues. CDR1 and CDR2 (germline): LGHDT, YNNKEL (reference sequence). Per the authors' pipeline: By means of reference gene primer amplification, nucleated cell counts were estimated. Assay used: immunoSEQ multiplex PCR; TCRdb lists only in-frame clones, some missing. V, J and clone size are those of that table, while D and trimming were read from the DNA. The data hold more than 150,000 clones, with more than 80% observed a single time.

This chain joins TRBV3-1 (or the pseudogene TRBV3-2) and TRBJ2-3; D unresolved. The sequence was obtained from a woman older than 75 with COVID-19, enrolled during active disease. Sample: peripheral blood. The CDR3 DNA is TGTGCCAGCAGTCCCAGAGGCCTAAACCCAGATACGCAGTATTTT. Protein: CASSPRGLNPDTQYF.